Here is one T cell receptor beta chain with its context. The antigen is not known. The data stem from a study of radiotherapy plus CTLA-4 blockade in lung cancer. Study details: Among patients, 15% to 20% showed objective responses, and roughly 30% had disease control. Findings of the study overall: TCR clones from tumors expanded in blood after radiotherapy plus ipilimumab.

The CDR3 covers 14 residues. CDR1 SQVTM and CDR2 ANQGSEA come from the germline V gene. Between the trimmed V and J ends, which lost 7 bases and 0 bases, there was a span of 15 bases. Method: immunoSEQ multiplex PCR; TCRdb's copy keeps in-frame clones and lacks some. The sample comprises about 95,000 clones, 82% of which are singletons, and 3% to 3.5% rests with the top ten. Patients had chemo-refractory metastatic non-small-cell lung cancer and received focal radiation plus CTLA-4 blockade that used ipilimumab. V is TRBV29-1 and J is TRBJ1-1; D perhaps matches TRBD1 (6 bases). The source was peripheral blood, collected from a patient treated with radiotherapy plus ipilimumab. This TCR derives from a human donor with non-small cell lung cancer who had a partial response to radiotherapy plus ipilimumab. The CDR3 region has the DNA TGCAGCGGCATCGTAGACAGGTTGAACACTGAAGCTTTCTTT. This codes for CSGIVDRLNTEAFF.